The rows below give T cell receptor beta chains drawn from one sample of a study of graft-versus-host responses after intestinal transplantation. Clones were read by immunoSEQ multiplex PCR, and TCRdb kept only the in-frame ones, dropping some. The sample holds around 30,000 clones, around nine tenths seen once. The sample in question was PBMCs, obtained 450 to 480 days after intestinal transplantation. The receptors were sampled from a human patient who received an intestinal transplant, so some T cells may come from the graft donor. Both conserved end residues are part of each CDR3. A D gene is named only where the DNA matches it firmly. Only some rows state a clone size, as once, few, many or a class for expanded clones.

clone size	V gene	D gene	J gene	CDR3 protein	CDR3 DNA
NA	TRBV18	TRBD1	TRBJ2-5	CASSPPGGFETQYF	TGTGCCAGCTCACCACCAGGGGGCTTCGAGACCCAGTACTTC
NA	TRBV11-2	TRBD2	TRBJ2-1	CASSARLAHYNEQFF	TGTGCCAGCAGCGCCCGACTAGCGCACTACAATGAGCAGTTCTTC
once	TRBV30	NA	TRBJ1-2	CAWSPGVTNYGYTF	TGTGCCTGGAGTCCTGGGGTCACTAACTATGGCTACACCTTC
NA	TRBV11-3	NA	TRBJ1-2	CASSLDALWGKDYGYTF	TGTGCCAGCAGCTTAGACGCCCTTTGGGGAAAGGACTATGGCTACACCTTC
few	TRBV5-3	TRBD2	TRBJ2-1	CASSFMYSGRNEQFF	TGTGCCAGCAGCTTCATGTATAGCGGGAGGAATGAGCAGTTCTTC
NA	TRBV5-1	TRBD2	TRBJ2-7	CASSLRAGPYEQYF	TGCGCCAGCAGCTTGCGAGCGGGACCCTACGAGCAGTACTTC
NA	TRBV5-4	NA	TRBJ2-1	CASSLGGRIYNEQFF	TGTGCCAGCAGCTTGGGGGGGCGAATCTACAATGAGCAGTTCTTC
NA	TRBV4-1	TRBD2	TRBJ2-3	CASSQKPGLAGELSWTDTQYF	TGCGCCAGCAGCCAAAAACCGGGACTAGCGGGAGAGTTGTCATGGACAGATACGCAGTATTTT
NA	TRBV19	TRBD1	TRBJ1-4	CASTDRTGERKLFF	TGTGCCAGTACCGACAGGACAGGGGAAAGAAAACTGTTTTTT
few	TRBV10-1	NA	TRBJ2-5	CASSEGSTQYF	TGCGCCAGCAGTGAGGGGTCGACCCAGTACTTC
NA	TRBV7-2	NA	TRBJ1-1	CASSLTGLNTEAFF	TGTGCCAGCAGTCTTACAGGGTTGAACACTGAAGCTTTCTTT
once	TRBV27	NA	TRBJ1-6	CASSYGPPGHNSPLHF	TGTGCCAGCAGTTATGGGCCGCCGGGGCATAATTCACCCCTCCACTTT
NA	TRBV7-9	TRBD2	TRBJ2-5	CASSFNSGGQGYF	TGTGCCAGCAGCTTCAATAGCGGGGGGCAGGGGTACTTC
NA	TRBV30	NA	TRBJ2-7	CAWSPTTGEYEQYF	TGTGCCTGGAGTCCCACGACTGGAGAATACGAGCAGTACTTC
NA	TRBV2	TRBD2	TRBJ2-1	CANSSPLAGYNEQFF	TGTGCCAACAGCAGTCCACTAGCGGGCTACAATGAGCAGTTCTTC
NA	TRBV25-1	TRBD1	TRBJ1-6	CASSELGQGGFNSPLHF	TGTGCCAGCAGTGAACTTGGACAGGGGGGCTTTAATTCACCCCTCCACTTT
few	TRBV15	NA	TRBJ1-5	CATSRDHGQPQHF	TGTGCCACCAGCAGAGATCATGGGCAGCCCCAGCATTTT
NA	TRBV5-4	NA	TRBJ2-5	CASSSSGVQETQYF	TGTGCCAGCAGCTCCTCGGGAGTCCAAGAGACCCAGTACTTC
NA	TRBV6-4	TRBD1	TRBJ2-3	CASSDGTGGADTQYF	TGTGCCAGCAGTGACGGGACAGGGGGCGCAGATACGCAGTATTTT
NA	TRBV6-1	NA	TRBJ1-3	CASSESPRAGNTIYF	TGTGCCAGCAGCGAAAGCCCCAGAGCAGGAAACACCATATATTTT
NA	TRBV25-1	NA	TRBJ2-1	CASSEAGSSYNEQFF	TGTGCCAGCAGTGAAGCGGGGAGCTCCTACAATGAGCAGTTCTTC
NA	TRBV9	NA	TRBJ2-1	CASSVRGYNEQFF	TGTGCCAGCAGCGTCCGGGGTTACAATGAGCAGTTCTTC
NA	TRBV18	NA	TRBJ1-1	CASSLQQGYTEAFF	TGTGCCAGCTCACTTCAACAGGGTTACACTGAAGCTTTCTTT
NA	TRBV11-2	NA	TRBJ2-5	CASSYGGPSGYQETQYF	TGTGCCAGCAGTTATGGGGGGCCCAGCGGGTACCAAGAGACCCAGTACTTC